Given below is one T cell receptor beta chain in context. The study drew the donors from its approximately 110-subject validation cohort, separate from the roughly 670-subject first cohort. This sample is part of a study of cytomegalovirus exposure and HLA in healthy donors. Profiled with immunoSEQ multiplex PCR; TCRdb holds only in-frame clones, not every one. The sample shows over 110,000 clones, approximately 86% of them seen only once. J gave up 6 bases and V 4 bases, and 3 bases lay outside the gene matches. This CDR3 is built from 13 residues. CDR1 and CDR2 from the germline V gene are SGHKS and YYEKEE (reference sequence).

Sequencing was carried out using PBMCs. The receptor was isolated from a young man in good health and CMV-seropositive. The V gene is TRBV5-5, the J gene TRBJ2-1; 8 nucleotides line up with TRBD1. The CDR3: CASSLTGGNEQFF. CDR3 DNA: TGTGCCAGCAGCCTAACAGGGGGCAATGAGCAGTTCTTC.